These 4 T cell receptor beta chains share one sample of origin, sequenced in a study of tumor-infiltrating lymphocytes in primary liver carcinoma. Total RNA amounting to 450 to 500 ng was the source from which TCR beta cDNA was made with a constant-region primer. Library construction for TCR beta comprised three nested multiplex PCR rounds performed with slightly modified ARM-PCR. Investigators reported that the first two PCR rounds, at roughly 10 cycles each, used TRBV1-TRBV30 forward primers with a C-beta reverse primer. TCRdb reprocessed the multiplex PCR reads with MiXCR, giving one entry per CDR3 protein. Seen here are about 180,000 distinct CDR3 sequences, roughly 60% observed once, and the top ten hold around 74%. Germline DNA was also extracted, and blood RNA derived from unsorted whole blood. Sequenced material: peripheral blood. These receptors were taken from a man in his forties with primary liver carcinoma and hepatitis B virus infection.

The V gene is TRBV4-1, the J gene TRBJ2-7, with TRBD2 as a possible D gene (5 bases). The ends were cut back, 7 bases at V and 6 bases at J, with 13 bases in the middle. Germline loops: CDR1 MGHRA, CDR2 YSYEKL. This CDR3 is built from 12 residues. The CDR3 region has the DNA TGCGCCAGCACCTCTCTCGGAGGCGAGCAGTACTTC. Its protein is CASTSLGGEQYF.

The gene calls are TRBV29-1 and TRBJ2-1; D is possibly TRBD1 (5 bases). With 5 bases removed from V and 4 bases from J, the gap between germline ends came to 15 bases. Germline assignment: CDR1 SQVTM and CDR2 ANQGSEA. The CDR3 extends over 14 amino acids. This CDR3 is CSVYFGQGYNEQFF. The DNA for the CDR3 is TGCAGCGTTTATTTCGGGCAGGGATACAATGAGCAGTTCTTC.

As to this clonotype: Without the conserved terminal phenylalanine or tryptophan, this CDR3 likely stems from a read error. This rearrangement joins TRBV29-1 to TRBJ2-2; D is uncertain. Germline V gene lookup returns CDR1 SQVTM and CDR2 ANQGSEA. The CDR3 totals 15 residues. CDR3 bases: TGCAGAGTTGAAGACGCCGCGAGAGCCCCCGGGGAGCTGTTTTCT. Its translation: CRVEDAARAPGELFS.

On this clonotype: This may be a read error: a much more frequent sequence differs by one nucleotide. Given the absence of the conserved phenylalanine or tryptophan at the CDR3 end, a read error is likely. J is TRBJ2-3 and V is TRBV29-1, with a weak D call TRBD1 (7 bases). Germline V gene data show CDR1 as SQVTM and CDR2 as ANQGSEA. V lost 6 bases and J 4 bases, leaving 20 bases between the germline ends. This CDR3 has 15 residues. CDR3 nucleotide sequence: TGCAGCGTGGAGGGGGCCAGGGGTAGCGCAGATACGCAGTATTCT. This gives the protein CSVEGARGSADTQYS.